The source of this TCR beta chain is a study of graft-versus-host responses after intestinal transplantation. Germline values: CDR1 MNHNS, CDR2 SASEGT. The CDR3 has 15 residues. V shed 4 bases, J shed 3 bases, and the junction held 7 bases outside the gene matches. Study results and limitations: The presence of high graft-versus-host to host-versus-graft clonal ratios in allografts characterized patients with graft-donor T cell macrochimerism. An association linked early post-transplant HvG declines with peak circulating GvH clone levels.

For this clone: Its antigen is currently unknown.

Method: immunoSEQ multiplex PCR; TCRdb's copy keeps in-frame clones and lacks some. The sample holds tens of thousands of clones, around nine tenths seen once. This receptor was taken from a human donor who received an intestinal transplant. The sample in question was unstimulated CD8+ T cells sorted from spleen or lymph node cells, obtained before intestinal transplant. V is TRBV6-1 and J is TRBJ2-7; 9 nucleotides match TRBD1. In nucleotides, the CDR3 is TGTGCCAGCAGTGGTGGGACAGGGTGGAACTACGAGCAGTACTTC. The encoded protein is CASSGGTGWNYEQYF.